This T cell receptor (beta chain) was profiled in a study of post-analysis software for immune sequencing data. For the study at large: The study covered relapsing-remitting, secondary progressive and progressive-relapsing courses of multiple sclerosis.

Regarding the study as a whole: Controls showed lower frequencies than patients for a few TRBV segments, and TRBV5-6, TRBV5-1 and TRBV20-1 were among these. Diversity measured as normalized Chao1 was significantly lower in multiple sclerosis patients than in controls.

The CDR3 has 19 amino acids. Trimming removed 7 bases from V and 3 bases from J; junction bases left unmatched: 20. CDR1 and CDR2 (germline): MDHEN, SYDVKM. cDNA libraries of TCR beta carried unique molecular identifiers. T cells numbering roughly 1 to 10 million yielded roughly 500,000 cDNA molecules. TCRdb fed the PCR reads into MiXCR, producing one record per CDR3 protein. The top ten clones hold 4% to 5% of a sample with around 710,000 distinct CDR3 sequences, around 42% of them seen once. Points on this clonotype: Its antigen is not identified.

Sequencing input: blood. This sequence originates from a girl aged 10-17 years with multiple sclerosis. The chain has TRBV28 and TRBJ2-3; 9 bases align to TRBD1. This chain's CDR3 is CASIPGQGLYPGGTDTQYF. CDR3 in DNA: TGTGCCAGCATTCCGGGACAGGGACTTTACCCCGGTGGAACAGATACGCAGTATTTT.